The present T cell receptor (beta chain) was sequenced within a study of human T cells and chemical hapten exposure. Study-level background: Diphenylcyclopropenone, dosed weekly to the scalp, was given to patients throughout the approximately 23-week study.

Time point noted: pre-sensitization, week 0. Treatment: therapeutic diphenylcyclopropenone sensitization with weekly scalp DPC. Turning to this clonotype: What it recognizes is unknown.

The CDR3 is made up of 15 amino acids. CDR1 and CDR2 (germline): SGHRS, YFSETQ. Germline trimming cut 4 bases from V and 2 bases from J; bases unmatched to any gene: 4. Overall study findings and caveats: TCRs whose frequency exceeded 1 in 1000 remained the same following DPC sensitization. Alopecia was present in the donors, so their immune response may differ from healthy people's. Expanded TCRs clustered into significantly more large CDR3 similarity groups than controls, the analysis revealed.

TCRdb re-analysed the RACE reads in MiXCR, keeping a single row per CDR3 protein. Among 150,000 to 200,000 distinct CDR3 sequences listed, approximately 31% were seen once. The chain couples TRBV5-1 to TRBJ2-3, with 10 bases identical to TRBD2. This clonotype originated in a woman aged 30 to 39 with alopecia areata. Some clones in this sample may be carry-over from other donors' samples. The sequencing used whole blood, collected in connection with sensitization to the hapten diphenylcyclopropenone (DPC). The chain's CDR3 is CASSTGTSVTDTQYF. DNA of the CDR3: TGCGCCAGCAGCACCGGGACTAGCGTCACAGATACGCAGTATTTT.